These 8 T cell receptor beta chains came from one sample sequenced in a study of T cells in tuberculosis (dated by TCRdb to 2016 to 2019). Libraries were constructed by the immunoSEQ multiplex PCR assay. The clones in this table, taken by TCRdb from immuneACCESS, are in-frame only. Not every clone is retained; where verified, under half of the shortfall comes from an unresolved V gene, and the cause of the rest is unknown. Counted in this sample were fewer than 40,000 clones; about 95% of them appeared once. The ten largest clonotypes hold 2% to 2.5% of the sample. The sequencing input was PBMCs. These receptors originate from a donor aged 10-35 years with latent tuberculosis or without tuberculosis infection.

The genes are TRBV19 and TRBJ1-2; D uncertain. V shed 3 bases and J shed 4 bases, with 12 bases lying between them. This CDR3 is built from 14 residues. Germline CDR1 is LNHDA and CDR2 is SQIVND (reference sequence). In DNA, the CDR3 is TGTGCCAGTAGTATCTTGGAGGGAACCTATGGCTACACCTTC. This codes for CASSILEGTYGYTF.

This clone was counted between two and nine times. The chain employs TRBV5-6 and TRBJ1-4; possibly TRBD1 for D (6 bases). V lost 4 bases and J 0 bases, leaving 10 bases between the germline ends. Germline V CDR1 and CDR2: SGHDT, YYEEEE. The CDR3 contains 15 residues. The CDR3 coding sequence is TGTGCCAGCAGCCCACAGGGAGCAACTAATGAAAAACTGTTTTTT. Its translation: CASSPQGATNEKLFF.

The chain combines TRBV7-9 with TRBJ1-1, with TRBD1 matching over 7 bases. The junction had 8 bases not matched to a gene; V was cut back by 2 bases and J by 5 bases. The germline CDR1 and CDR2 sequences are SEHNR and FQNEAQ (reference sequence). The CDR3 length is 15 residues. CDR3 residues: CASSLMGSRGTEAFF. Here the CDR3 DNA reads TGTGCCAGCAGCTTAATGGGAAGCAGGGGGACTGAAGCTTTCTTT.

The V call is TRBV7-9, the J call TRBJ2-3; D is uncertain. Per germline, CDR1 SEHNR and CDR2 FQNEAQ (reference sequence). The CDR3 spans 13 residues. V lost 5 bases and J lost 5, with 11 bases in between. CDR3 sequence: CASSTLPRDTQYF. In nucleotides, the CDR3 is TGTGCCAGCAGCACCCTCCCGCGAGATACGCAGTATTTT.

V and J are TRBV29-1 and TRBJ2-7; 7 nucleotides align to TRBD1. The CDR3 sequence is 12 residues long. Germline trimming cut 7 bases from V and 5 bases from J; bases unmatched to any gene: 8. CDR1 is SQVTM and CDR2 is ANQGSEA in the germline V gene. CDR3 amino acids: CSAGTAAHEQYF. The CDR3 region has the DNA TGCAGCGCCGGGACAGCCGCGCACGAGCAGTACTTC.

V usage is TRBV5-1 and J usage is TRBJ1-2; unclear D gene. The V gene's germline CDR1 is SGHRS and CDR2 YFSETQ. This CDR3 is 12 amino acids long. V lost 4 bases and J 4 bases, leaving 8 bases between the germline ends. The CDR3: CASSEQSYGYTF. In DNA form, the CDR3 reads TGCGCCAGCAGCGAACAGAGCTATGGCTACACCTTC.

The V gene is TRBV19, the J gene TRBJ1-5; the D gene is possibly TRBD1 (5 bases). Germline CDR1 is LNHDA and CDR2 is SQIVND (reference sequence). The V and J ends lost 1 base and 7 bases respectively, with 11 bases between them. CDR3 size: 14 residues. The CDR3 DNA reads TGTGCCAGTAGTATAGTGTCAGGGTCCCAGCCCCAGCATTTT. Its protein product is CASSIVSGSQPQHF.

CDR3 sequence (DNA): TGTGCCAGCAGCAGGGGCCCGGGAAACACCATATATTTT. Translated: CASSRGPGNTIYF. The V gene is TRBV7-7, the J gene TRBJ1-3; the D gene is possibly TRBD1 (5 bases). Trimming cost V 5 bases and J 4 bases, with 9 bases left between them. CDR3 size: 13 residues. From germline, CDR1 is SSHAT and CDR2 FNYEAQ (reference sequence).